This T cell receptor beta chain was recovered during a study of cytomegalovirus exposure and HLA in healthy donors. The CDR3 sequence is 14 residues long. Germline CDR1 is SGHRS and CDR2 is YFSETQ. V shed 4 bases, J shed 7 bases, and the junction held 7 bases outside the gene matches. The PCR ran on 60 Vbeta and 13 Jbeta primers. The assay was immunoSEQ multiplex PCR, and TCRdb's table has in-frame clones only and misses some. The table shows some 150,000 clones, with less than 65% occurring only once. This sequence was found in a woman in her 30s in good health and CMV-seropositive. The chain has TRBV5-1 and TRBJ1-5; 8 bases fit TRBD1. The specimen sequenced was PBMCs. As DNA, the CDR3 is TGCGCCAGCAGCCCGACAGGGGCCCACCAGCCCCAGCATTTT. Translation: CASSPTGAHQPQHF. Based on the CDR3 plus reference TRBV5-1 and TRBJ1-5, the full variable domain is KAGVTQTPRYLIKTRGQQVTLSCSPISGHRSVSWYQQTPGQGLQFLFEYFSETQRNKGNFPGRFSGRQFSNSRSEMNVSTLELGDSALYLCASSPTGAHQPQHFGDGTRLSIL.